This T cell receptor beta chain came from a study of identical twins. It was template switching that added a universal primer site, and there were unique molecular identifiers on the cDNA. MiXCR, run by TCRdb on the 5' RACE reads, gives a single entry per CDR3 protein. The data show around 230,000 distinct CDR3 sequences, 6.5% to 8% seen once. Healthy Caucasians made up all donors. This CDR3 is built from 16 residues. J gave up 0 bases and V 3 bases, and 8 bases lay outside the gene matches. CDR1 SNHLY and CDR2 FYNNEI come from the germline V gene. The sample also formed part of further work on T cells expressing NK-cell markers. That source notes: Where several donors were concerned, these clonotypes also led the CD3+CD56-NKG2C+ fraction.

The origin of this receptor is a woman aged 18-29 years in good health. Sequencing used CD8+ T cells sorted from blood. The genes are TRBV2 and TRBJ2-7; TRBD2 matches 7 bases. CDR3 sequence reads: CASSDSRSGYSYEQYF. The DNA of the CDR3 is TGTGCCAGCAGTGACTCCCGTAGCGGGTACTCCTACGAGCAGTACTTC.